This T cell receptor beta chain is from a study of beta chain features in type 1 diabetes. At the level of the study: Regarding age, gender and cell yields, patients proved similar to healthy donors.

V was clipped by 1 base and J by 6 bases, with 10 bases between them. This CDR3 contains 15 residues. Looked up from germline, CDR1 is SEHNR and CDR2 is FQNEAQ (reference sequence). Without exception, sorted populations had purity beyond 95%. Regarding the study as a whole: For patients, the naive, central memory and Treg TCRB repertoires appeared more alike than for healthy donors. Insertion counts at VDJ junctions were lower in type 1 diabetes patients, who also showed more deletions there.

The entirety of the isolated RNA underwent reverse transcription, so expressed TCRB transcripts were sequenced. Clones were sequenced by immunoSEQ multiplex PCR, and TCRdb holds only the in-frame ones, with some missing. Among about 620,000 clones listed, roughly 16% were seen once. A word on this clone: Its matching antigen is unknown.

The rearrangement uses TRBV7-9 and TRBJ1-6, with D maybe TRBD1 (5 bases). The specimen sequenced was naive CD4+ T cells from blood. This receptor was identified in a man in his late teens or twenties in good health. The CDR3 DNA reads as TGTGCCAGCAGCTTAGGAGGGGACGGTAATTCACCCCTCCACTTT. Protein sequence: CASSLGGDGNSPLHF.